The 4 T cell receptor beta chains presented below share a single source sample, sequenced in a study of Ad26.COV2.S vaccination and SARS-CoV-2 variants. TCRdb keeps only in-frame clones here, not all; method: immunoSEQ multiplex PCR. Of approximately 500,000 clones in the sample, roughly 89% were seen once. Treatment of the sample: roughly 18 received Ad26.COV2.S at low or high dose, single or two shots; 5 received placebo; per-sample allocation not given. Day 63 after the first injection of vaccine or placebo was the sampling time. The input for sequencing was peripheral blood, taken in a trial of Ad26.COV2.S vaccine versus placebo. These receptors were collected from a person aged 18-65 years who received the Ad26.COV2.S COVID-19 vaccine or a placebo.

A remark on this clone: Since a far larger clone is one base different, this is likely a read error. The genes are TRBV7-2 and TRBJ2-7; TRBD2 agrees at 11 bases. Germline V CDR1 and CDR2: SGHTA, FQGNSA. The CDR3 has 12 amino acids. CDR3 loop: CASSLAGGEQYF. In nucleotides, the CDR3 is TGTGCCAGCAGCCTAGCGGGAGGTGAGCAGTACTTC.

This clone was detected a few times. The chain couples TRBV18 to TRBJ2-7; TRBD2 matches 12 bases. V lost 4 bases to trimming and J lost 2 bases; unmatched junction nucleotides: 3. This CDR3 has 15 residues. CDR1 and CDR2 (germline): KGHSH, LQKENI. The CDR3 bases are TGTGCCAGCTCACTCCGGACTAGCGGGACCTACGAGCAGTACTTC. Protein: CASSLRTSGTYEQYF.

The rearrangement uses TRBV11-3 and TRBJ2-2; D unclear. The CDR3 runs to 16 residues. Germline-derived CDR1 and CDR2 are SGHNT and YENEEA. Trimming cost V 5 bases and J 0 bases, with 13 bases left between them. The CDR3 DNA reads as TGTGCCAGCAGCAGTTGGACGGATACGAACACCGGGGAGCTGTTTTTT. Its protein product is CASSSWTDTNTGELFF.

The chain joins TRBV7-2 to TRBJ2-7, with 10 bases matching TRBD2. Germline trimming cut 1 base from V and 5 bases from J; bases unmatched to any gene: 8. The CDR3 sequence is 16 residues long. Germline V gene sequence: CDR1 SGHTA, CDR2 FQGNSA. The DNA of the CDR3 is TGTGCCAGCAGCTTAGGATGGACTAGCGGTCTCGACGAGCAGTACTTC. Its translation is CASSLGWTSGLDEQYF.